Below, 4 T cell receptor beta chains from the same sample are listed, as sequenced in a study of blood T cell repertoires in COVID-19. The table came from immunoSEQ multiplex PCR; TCRdb's copy has only in-frame clones and leaves some out. The sample records 70,000 or so clones, roughly 86% being singletons. Material: peripheral blood. The receptors here all came from a woman aged 55 to 70 with acute or convalescent COVID-19.

This clone was counted only a few times. The chain uses TRBV3-1 (or the pseudogene TRBV3-2) and TRBJ2-1; 9 nucleotides match TRBD2. With 3 bases clipped from V and 13 bases from J, the junction kept 7 bases outside the gene matches. Germline V gene lookup returns CDR1 LGHDT and CDR2 YNNKEL (reference sequence). The CDR3 is 13 residues long. CDR3: CASSQGGLARQFF. In DNA, the CDR3 is TGTGCCAGCAGCCAGGGCGGACTAGCGCGACAGTTCTTC.

The rearrangement joins TRBV4-1 to TRBJ2-3, with 14 bases identical to TRBD2. With V trimmed by 4 bases and J by 11 bases, 11 bases remained unmatched. CDR3 length: 16 amino acids. From germline, CDR1 is MGHRA and CDR2 YSYEKL. The CDR3 is CASSRETSGGAYGQYF. Here the CDR3 DNA reads TGCGCCAGCAGCCGCGAGACTAGCGGGGGGGCCTACGGGCAGTATTTT.

The rearrangement links TRBV3-1 (or the pseudogene TRBV3-2) to TRBJ1-6; no reliable D call. V shed 2 bases and J shed 9 bases, with 11 bases lying between them. In germline, CDR1 is LGHDT, CDR2 YNNKEL (reference sequence). This CDR3 has 14 amino acids. CDR3 bases: TGTGCCAGCAGCCAACCCGCGAGGCTTTCACCCCTCCACTTT. Translated: CASSQPARLSPLHF.

The V and J genes are TRBV4-1 and TRBJ1-5; 7 bases are a match to TRBD1. CDR3 length equals 19 residues. Germline-derived CDR1 and CDR2 are MGHRA and YSYEKL. J was trimmed by 0 bases and V by 0 bases; bases with no gene match: 11. DNA for the CDR3: TGCGCCAGCAGCCAAGATCCCCCGGCCGGGACAGATAGCAATCAGCCCCAGCATTTT. The encoded protein is CASSQDPPAGTDSNQPQHF.